This section outlines one TCR beta chain sequence together with its context. These data are taken from a study of Graves' ophthalmopathy and Graves' hyperthyroidism. CDR3 regions of TCR beta were amplified from RNA transcripts. Amplification began with first-round RT-PCR using HTBI primers, then second-round multiplex PCR was performed. TCRdb ran MiXCR on the multiplex PCR reads and lists one entry per CDR3 protein. The data contain hundreds of thousands of distinct CDR3 sequences, 22% of them singletons. The CDR3 runs 15 residues. The J segment lost 1 base and the V segment lost 3 bases, leaving 9 bases of the junction unmatched. The germline gives CDR1 GTSNPN, CDR2 SVGIG (reference sequence).

This sequence originates from a young woman with stable Graves' hyperthyroidism. Some clones in this sample may be carry-over from other donors' samples. This chain links TRBV30 with TRBJ2-7, with TRBD1 matching 7 bases. Source material: peripheral blood. CDR3 DNA sequence: TGTGCCTGGAGCCAACCGACAGGGAAGTCCTACGAGCAGTACTTC. Its protein product is CAWSQPTGKSYEQYF.